The rows below give T cell receptor beta chains drawn from one sample of a study of blood T cell repertoires in COVID-19. Sequenced by immunoSEQ multiplex PCR; TCRdb stores in-frame clones only, minus some. Among roughly 150,000 clones listed, around 90% were seen once. Sequenced: peripheral blood. All receptors derive from a human donor in a cohort sampled during active COVID-19. CDR3s include the opening cysteine and the closing phenylalanine or tryptophan. Fields, in order: CDR3 length, V gene, J gene, clone size, D gene, CDR3 DNA, CDR3 protein. The D gene is left open where the match is weak. The size entry is marked missing in some rows and otherwise reads once, few, many or a size class.

>16|TRBV7-9|TRBJ1-1|once|NA
TGTGCCAGCAGCGATCCGGGACATATGGCGATGGCTGAAGCTTTCTTT
CASSDPGHMAMAEAFF
>16|TRBV4-1|TRBJ1-5|NA|NA
TGCGCCAGCAGCCGGGCGGGGGGGATGAGTAATCAGCCCCAGCATTTT
CASSRAGGMSNQPQHF
>13|TRBV10-3|TRBJ2-7|NA|NA
TGTGCCATCAGTTTGGACACAACCTACGAGCAGTACTTC
CAISLDTTYEQYF
>16|TRBV28|TRBJ1-2|NA|TRBD1
TGTGCCAGCAGTTTGCCTCCCGGGACAGGGTACTATGGCTACACCTTC
CASSLPPGTGYYGYTF
>15|TRBV10-2|TRBJ2-3|NA|NA
TGCGCCAGCAGTCCAAGCGGAACCAGCACAGATACGCAGTATTTT
CASSPSGTSTDTQYF
>15|TRBV6-6|TRBJ1-3|NA|NA
TGTGCCAGCAGTTCGCGGGGCTTCTCTGGAAACACCATATATTTT
CASSSRGFSGNTIYF
>13|TRBV20-1|TRBJ2-5|NA|NA
TGCAGTGCTAGTGAGTACTCCCAAGAGACCCAGTACTTC
CSASEYSQETQYF
>16|TRBV3-1/TRBV3-2|TRBJ2-1|NA|NA
TGTGCCAGCAGCTCCCGAGGAGGAGTTAGGAACAATGAGCAGTTCTTC
CASSSRGGVRNNEQFF
>14|TRBV5-4|TRBJ2-7|NA|TRBD2
TGTGCCAGCAGCTCCAGCGGGGGGGCCTACGAGCAGTACTTC
CASSSSGGAYEQYF
>16|TRBV5-1|TRBJ2-7|NA|NA
TGCGCCAGCAGCTTGGTTGGGGGCGACCTTTCCTACGAGCAGTACTTC
CASSLVGGDLSYEQYF
>15|TRBV15|TRBJ2-5|NA|TRBD1
TGTGCCACCAGCAGGGGGGACAGGGGCCAAGAGACCCAGTACTTC
CATSRGDRGQETQYF
>16|TRBV9|TRBJ1-4|NA|TRBD1
TGTGCCAGCAGCGCGGCTAATGACAGGGATGGTGAAAAACTGTTTTTT
CASSAANDRDGEKLFF
>14|TRBV9|TRBJ2-1|few|TRBD2
TGTGCCAGCAGCGGGCGGGAGGCTAACAATGAGCAGTTCTTC
CASSGREANNEQFF
>15|TRBV7-6|TRBJ2-3|NA|NA
TGTGCCAGCAGCTTAGAGGGGGGGCCGGGAGATACGCAGTATTTT
CASSLEGGPGDTQYF
>15|TRBV2|TRBJ2-2|NA|NA
TGTGCCAGCAGCGTGGAGGCGCGATCATCCGGGGAGCTGTTTTTT
CASSVEARSSGELFF
>13|TRBV27|TRBJ2-7|once|NA
TGTGCCAGCAGTGGAGCTTGGGGCGGGACCCCCTACTTC
CASSGAWGGTPYF
>14|TRBV19|TRBJ2-2|NA|NA
TGTGCCAGTAGTATAATTCTAGAATCCGGGGAGCTGTTTTTT
CASSIILESGELFF
>17|TRBV11-2|TRBJ2-2|NA|TRBD2
TGTGCCAGCAGCTTCCCTCTAGCGGGGGGGCGGACCGGGGAGCTGTTTTTT
CASSFPLAGGRTGELFF
>16|TRBV6-1|TRBJ2-3|NA|NA
TGTGCCAGCAGTGAAGCGAGGACAGTAGGAACAGATACGCAGTATTTT
CASSEARTVGTDTQYF
>13|TRBV7-3|TRBJ2-1|NA|NA
TGTGCCAGCAGCCAAATCGAGGCCGGCGAGCAGTTCTTC
CASSQIEAGEQFF
>15|TRBV29-1|TRBJ2-3|NA|TRBD2
TGCAGCGCTGGGCTAGCGGGGGCGTCCACAGATACGCAGTATTTT
CSAGLAGASTDTQYF
>12|TRBV2|TRBJ2-7|NA|NA
TGTGCCAGCAGCGAGTCGGAGCTAGAGCAGTACTTC
CASSESELEQYF
>13|TRBV3-1/TRBV3-2|TRBJ1-2|few|TRBD1
TGTGCCAGCAGCCAAGATCAGGGGGAAGGCTACACCTTC
CASSQDQGEGYTF
>15|TRBV5-8|TRBJ1-2|NA|TRBD1
TGTGCCAGCAGCTTCCCCGGGACAGGGCGGTATGGCTACACCTTC
CASSFPGTGRYGYTF
>15|TRBV5-1|TRBJ2-2|NA|TRBD2
TGCGCCAGCACCCGGACTAGCGGATACACCGGGGAGCTGTTTTTT
CASTRTSGYTGELFF
>14|TRBV19|TRBJ1-5|NA|NA
TGTGCCAGTAGTAGCGGGGGGGGCAATCAGCCCCAGCATTTT
CASSSGGGNQPQHF
>15|TRBV3-1/TRBV3-2|TRBJ1-2|few|NA
TGTGCCAGCAGCCTAAGCCCGGCCGGAGTCTATGGCTACACCTTC
CASSLSPAGVYGYTF
>14|TRBV11-3|TRBJ2-7|NA|NA
TGTGCCAGCAGCTCCGACAGGGAGGCCAACGAGCAGTACTTC
CASSSDREANEQYF
>12|TRBV24-1|TRBJ1-2|NA|NA
TGTGCCACCAGTGATTTTCTTAATGGCTACACCTTC
CATSDFLNGYTF
>19|TRBV5-4|TRBJ1-2|NA|TRBD1
TGTGCCAGCAGCTTCCCCTCGGGACAGGGGGCTGGTACTAACTATGGCTACACCTTC
CASSFPSGQGAGTNYGYTF
>18|TRBV28|TRBJ1-5|NA|TRBD1
TGTGCCAGCAGTTTAGGCCCCCGGACAGGTCAGGGAGAGCAGCCCCAGCATTTT
CASSLGPRTGQGEQPQHF
>15|TRBV7-2|TRBJ2-3|NA|NA
TGTGCCAGCAGCCCCCAGACAGGCCCTACAGATACGCAGTATTTT
CASSPQTGPTDTQYF
>16|TRBV5-1|TRBJ2-7|NA|TRBD1
TGCGCCAGCAGCTCTTCCTTCGGACAGGGATTATACGAGCAGTACTTC
CASSSSFGQGLYEQYF
>12|TRBV3-1/TRBV3-2|TRBJ2-7|NA|NA
TGTGCCAGCAGCCCCCTTAGAGGCGAGCAGTACTTC
CASSPLRGEQYF
>13|TRBV28|TRBJ2-5|NA|TRBD1
TGTGCCAGCAGAGCAGGGGGACGAGAGACCCAGTACTTC
CASRAGGRETQYF
>15|TRBV5-6|TRBJ2-7|once|TRBD2
TGTGCCAGCAGCTTGGCGGGACTAGCGGCTCAGGGGCAGTACTTC
CASSLAGLAAQGQYF
>14|TRBV7-3|TRBJ1-1|NA|TRBD1
TGTGCCAGCAGCTTATATGGACAGGGCACTGAAGCTTTCTTT
CASSLYGQGTEAFF
>13|TRBV6-5|TRBJ1-2|NA|TRBD1
TGTGCCAGCAGTTACGGAAGGGACAGCCGCTACACCTTC
CASSYGRDSRYTF
>13|TRBV9|TRBJ1-2|many|TRBD1
TGTGCCAGCAGCCCCGGGACAGAGAATGGCTACACCTTC
CASSPGTENGYTF
>15|TRBV7-8|TRBJ1-5|NA|TRBD1
TGTGCCAGCAGCCTAATGAGGACAGGGGTAGAGCCCCAGCATTTT
CASSLMRTGVEPQHF
>15|TRBV9|TRBJ2-7|NA|TRBD2
TGTGCCAGCAGCGTAGCCGGCGGGAGGGCCTACGAGCAGTACTTC
CASSVAGGRAYEQYF
>17|TRBV7-2|TRBJ2-3|NA|TRBD1
TGTGCCAGCAGCTTAGGCCGACAGGGCCCTAGCACAGATACGCAGTATTTT
CASSLGRQGPSTDTQYF
>13|TRBV19|TRBJ2-2|NA|NA
TGTGCCAGTAGTACGGTGAACACCGGGGAGCTGTTTTTT
CASSTVNTGELFF
>16|TRBV3-1/TRBV3-2|TRBJ2-7|NA|TRBD1
TGTGCCAGCAGCCAACCCCGGGACAGAGAAATCTACGAGCAGTACTTC
CASSQPRDREIYEQYF
>13|TRBV5-6|TRBJ1-2|NA|NA
TGTGCCAGCAGCTTGCAGGGTATCGAAGGCTACACCTTC
CASSLQGIEGYTF
>16|TRBV27|TRBJ2-1|NA|TRBD2
TGTGCCAGCAGTGCTCGAGGACTAGCGGCTCACAATGAGCAGTTCTTC
CASSARGLAAHNEQFF
>15|TRBV4-3|TRBJ1-5|few|NA
TGCGCCAGCAGCCAAGCGGCAGGGGGCAATCAGCCCCAGCATTTT
CASSQAAGGNQPQHF
>12|TRBV5-1|TRBJ1-1|NA|TRBD1
TGCGCCAGCCGACGGACAGGCACTGAAGCTTTCTTT
CASRRTGTEAFF
>19|TRBV9|TRBJ1-3|NA|NA
TGTGCCAGCAGCGGGCCGGGATCCCTGGGAACAGTCCGCGGAAACACCATATATTTT
CASSGPGSLGTVRGNTIYF
>15|TRBV10-2|TRBJ2-1|once|TRBD2
TGCGCCAGCTCCCAGGTAGCGGGAGAGAGGGATGAGCAGTTCTTC
CASSQVAGERDEQFF
>13|TRBV19|TRBJ1-1|few|NA
TGTGCCAGTAGCCCCAACTCGTACACTGAAGCTTTCTTT
CASSPNSYTEAFF
>17|TRBV19|TRBJ2-1|NA|TRBD2
TGTGCCAGTAGTCCCTGGGACTACCGAATCTCCTACAATGAGCAGTTCTTC
CASSPWDYRISYNEQFF
>14|TRBV18|TRBJ1-2|NA|TRBD1
TGTGCCAGCTCACCAGAGGACAGGGGCTATGGCTACACCTTC
CASSPEDRGYGYTF
>13|TRBV5-4|TRBJ2-1|NA|NA
TGTGCCAGCAGCTTGCCTGACAGCCTAGAGCAGTTCTTC
CASSLPDSLEQFF
>17|TRBV5-6|TRBJ2-5|NA|TRBD2
TGTGCCAGCAGCCCGGGGGCTAGCGGGAGGTCCCAAGAGACCCAGTACTTC
CASSPGASGRSQETQYF
>14|TRBV6-1|TRBJ1-3|NA|NA
TGTGCCAGCAGTGAATCCGGGGCTGGAAACACCATATATTTT
CASSESGAGNTIYF